This T cell receptor beta chain was retrieved from a study of somatic mutations in cytotoxic T cells in rheumatoid arthritis. Study-wide results and caveats: TRBV07 showed slight underrepresentation in rheumatoid arthritis patients, unadjusted for multiple comparisons.

Sequencing used immunoSEQ multiplex PCR; TCRdb keeps in-frame clones, though not all of them. This repertoire shows roughly 9,800 clones, over 70% found once; its top ten account for roughly 23%. The germline V gene has CDR1 SGHRS and CDR2 YFSETQ. The CDR3 sequence is 15 residues long. Trimming left V 4 bases short and J 7 bases short, with 17 bases between. As for this clone: Its antigen is still unknown.

The genes are TRBV5-1 and TRBJ1-4; D remains ambiguous. This clonotype was sampled from a man between 50 and 59 years old in good health. The sequencing input was CD8+ T cells sorted from blood. CDR3 sequence: CASSPRQSESEKLFF. CDR3 bases: TGCGCCAGCAGCCCAAGGCAGAGCGAGAGTGAAAAACTGTTTTTT.